This T cell receptor (beta chain) is from a study of monozygotic twins with inflammatory bowel disease. Study-level findings and limits: Backing was not found for a single strong signal or clonotype associated with IBD. IBD patients share fewer clonotypes with other people than healthy twins do, especially with disease activity.

Germline V gene data show CDR1 as MGHRA and CDR2 as YSYEKL. The CDR3 consists of 13 residues. As for this clonotype: The antigen remains undetermined.

From the 5' RACE reads, TCRdb lists one entry per CDR3 protein and no DNA. Here the sample table reports approximately 160,000 distinct CDR3 sequences. The TCR originated in a human donor with ulcerative colitis or Crohn's disease, or a healthy co-twin of an affected twin (not recorded which). The J gene is TRBJ2-7, the V gene TRBV4-1; the D call from TCRdb, TRBD1, cannot be confirmed without DNA. Specimen: blood. CDR3 protein: CASSQAPFYEQYF.